A selection of T cell receptor beta chains follows, all from one sample in a study of CD8+CD57+ T cells in acquired aplastic anemia. TCRdb fed the reads into MiXCR, producing one record per CDR3 protein. The table records roughly 300,000 distinct CDR3 sequences, 50% to 70% of them present only once. The source material was sorted CD4+, CD8+, or CD8+CD57+ T cells (not recorded which) from PBMCs. These receptor sequences come from a human donor with severe aplastic anemia or a healthy control (not recorded which). Each CDR3 is given with its conserved first and last residue. D genes are given only for firm matches. Rows give clone size only sometimes, using once, few, many, or a class for an expanded clone.

CDR3 | DNA | J | size | D | V
CSALQANSGNTIYF | TGCAGTGCGCTACAGGCTAACTCTGGAAACACCATATATTTT | TRBJ1-3 | - | - | TRBV20-1
CASCRSAISYEQYF | TGTGCCAGCTGTCGGTCCGCGATCTCCTACGAGCAGTACTTC | TRBJ2-7 | - | - | TRBV2
CASSESGLGSYGYTF | TGTGCCAGCAGTGAATCCGGTCTCGGGTCCTATGGCTACACCTTC | TRBJ1-2 | - | - | TRBV6-1
CSAPRGFLGNTEAFF | TGCAGTGCCCCGAGGGGATTCCTGGGGAACACTGAAGCTTTCTTT | TRBJ1-1 | - | - | TRBV20-1
CASAGTGFGNTIYF | TGTGCCAGCGCCGGGACAGGGTTCGGAAACACCATTTATTTT | TRBJ1-3 | - | TRBD1 | TRBV10-3
CASSGTTGYSPLHF | TGTGCCAGCAGTGGGACGACAGGATATTCACCCCTCCACTTT | TRBJ1-6 | - | - | TRBV2
CSPGSGANVLTF | TGTTCCCCGGGGTCGGGGGCCAACGTCCTGACTTTC | TRBJ2-6 | few | - | TRBV9
CASASRGGTGPRNSPLHF | TGTGCCAGTGCCAGCAGGGGTGGGACAGGTCCTCGGAATTCACCCCTCCACTTT | TRBJ1-6 | - | TRBD1 | TRBV19
CSAAPGTAYNEQFF | TGCAGTGCCGCCCCCGGGACAGCCTACAATGAGCAGTTCTTC | TRBJ2-1 | - | TRBD1 | TRBV20-1
CASSSKDRGAYEQYF | TGTGCCAGCAGCTCTAAGGACAGGGGAGCCTACGAGCAGTACTTC | TRBJ2-7 | - | TRBD1 | TRBV14
CASSYPFASETQYF | TGTGCCAGCAGCTACCCATTTGCTAGCGAGACCCAGTACTTC | TRBJ2-5 | many | - | TRBV6-2/TRBV6-3
CASSSRTSGYEQYF | TGTGCCAGCAGCTCGAGAACTAGCGGTTACGAGCAGTACTTC | TRBJ2-7 | - | TRBD2 | TRBV7-2
CASTRWGSRSSYEQYF | TGTGCCAGCACTCGTTGGGGGTCGAGGAGCTCCTACGAGCAGTACTTC | TRBJ2-7 | many | - | TRBV7-9
CSARDYSGSTYEQYF | TGCAGTGCTAGAGATTACAGCGGGAGCACCTACGAGCAGTACTTC | TRBJ2-7 | few | TRBD2 | TRBV20-1
CSARQGNEQYF | TGCAGTGCTAGACAGGGCAATGAGCAGTATTTT | TRBJ2-3 | - | - | TRBV20-1
CASSSGMGYTF | TGTGCCAGCAGCTCGGGAATGGGCTACACCTTC | TRBJ1-2 | - | - | TRBV7-2
CASRGDRGSHEQYF | TGTGCCAGCAGGGGGGACAGGGGATCCCACGAGCAGTACTTC | TRBJ2-7 | - | TRBD1 | TRBV2
CSVESDEQFF | TGCAGCGTTGAATCAGACGAGCAGTTCTTC | TRBJ2-1 | few | - | TRBV29-1
CASRITGTGGETQYF | TGTGCTAGCAGGATTACCGGGACAGGGGGAGAGACCCAGTACTTC | TRBJ2-5 | - | TRBD1 | TRBV7-7
CSAKFSGAVEKLFF | TGCAGTGCTAAGTTTTCAGGGGCCGTTGAAAAACTGTTTTTT | TRBJ1-4 | - | - | TRBV20-1
CASSWDRGEEVAFF | TGTGCCAGCAGCTGGGACAGGGGTGAAGAGGTAGCTTTCTTT | TRBJ1-1 | - | TRBD1 | TRBV7-9
CSARTGGFGANVLTF | TGCAGTGCTAGGACAGGGGGATTTGGGGCCAACGTCCTGACTTTC | TRBJ2-6 | - | TRBD1 | TRBV20-1
CASSQDPSGGVETQYF | TGTGCCAGCAGCCAAGATCCAAGCGGGGGGGTGGAGACCCAGTACTTC | TRBJ2-5 | - | TRBD2 | TRBV4-2
CASSISGGSAGELFF | TGTGCCAGTAGTATCTCTGGCGGGAGCGCCGGGGAGCTGTTTTTT | TRBJ2-2 | - | TRBD2 | TRBV19
CASSRRMGNTGANVLTF | TGTGCCAGCAGCCGCAGGATGGGGAACACTGGGGCCAACGTCCTGACTTTC | TRBJ2-6 | - | - | TRBV12-3/TRBV12-4
CAIGEDGNPEAFF | TGTGCCATCGGGGAGGATGGTAACCCTGAAGCTTTCTTT | TRBJ1-1 | once | - | TRBV10-3
CASRDSQLTDTQYF | TGTGCCAGTAGGGACAGCCAACTTACAGATACGCAGTATTTT | TRBJ2-3 | - | - | TRBV19
CASSQVTGQGVSETQYF | TGTGCCAGCAGCCAAGTTACGGGACAGGGGGTCTCGGAGACCCAGTACTTC | TRBJ2-5 | many | TRBD1 | TRBV4-2